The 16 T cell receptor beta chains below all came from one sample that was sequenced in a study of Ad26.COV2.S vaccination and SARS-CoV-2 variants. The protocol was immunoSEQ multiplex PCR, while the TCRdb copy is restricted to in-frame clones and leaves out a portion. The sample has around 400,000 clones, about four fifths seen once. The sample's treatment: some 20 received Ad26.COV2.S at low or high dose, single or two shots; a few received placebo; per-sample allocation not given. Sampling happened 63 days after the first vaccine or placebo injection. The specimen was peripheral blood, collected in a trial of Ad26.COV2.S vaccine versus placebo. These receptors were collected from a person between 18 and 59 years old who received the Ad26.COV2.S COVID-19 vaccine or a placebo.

The CDR3 nucleotides read TGTGCCAGCAGCCCTCAAGGCGGACTAGCGGGGGAAGTTTCTGAGACCCAGTACTTC. Protein sequence: CASSPQGGLAGEVSETQYF. The gene calls are TRBV4-2 and TRBJ2-5; the match to TRBD2 covers 13 bases. CDR3 size: 19 residues. V was clipped by 4 bases and J by 5 bases; unmatched bases: 16. CDR1 LGHNA and CDR2 YNFKEQ come from the germline V gene.

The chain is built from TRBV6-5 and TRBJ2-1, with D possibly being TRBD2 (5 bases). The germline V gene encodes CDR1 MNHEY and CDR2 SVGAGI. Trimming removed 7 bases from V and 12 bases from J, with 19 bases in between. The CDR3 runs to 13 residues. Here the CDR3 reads CASKRREADLQFF. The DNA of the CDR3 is TGTGCCAGCAAGCGGCGAGAGGCGGACCTGCAGTTCTTC.

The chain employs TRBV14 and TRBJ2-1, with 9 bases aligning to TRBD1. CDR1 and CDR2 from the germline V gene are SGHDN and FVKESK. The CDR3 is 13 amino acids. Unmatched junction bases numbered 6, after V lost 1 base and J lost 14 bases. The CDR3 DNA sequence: TGTGCCAGCAGCCAAGCAAGGGACAGGGCTAAGTTCTTC. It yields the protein CASSQARDRAKFF.

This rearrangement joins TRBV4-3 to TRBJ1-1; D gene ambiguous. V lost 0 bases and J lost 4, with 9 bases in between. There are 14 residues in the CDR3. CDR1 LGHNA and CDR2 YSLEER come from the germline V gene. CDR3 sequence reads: CASSQDMGSTEAFF. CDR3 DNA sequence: TGCGCCAGCAGCCAAGATATGGGTAGCACTGAAGCTTTCTTT.

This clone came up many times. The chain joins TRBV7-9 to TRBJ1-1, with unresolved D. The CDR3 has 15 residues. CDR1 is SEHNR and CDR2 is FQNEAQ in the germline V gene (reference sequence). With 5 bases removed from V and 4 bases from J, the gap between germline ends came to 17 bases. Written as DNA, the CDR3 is TGTGCCAGCAGCATTAAAAGTCGTATTCTCACTGAAGCTTTCTTT. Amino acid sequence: CASSIKSRILTEAFF.

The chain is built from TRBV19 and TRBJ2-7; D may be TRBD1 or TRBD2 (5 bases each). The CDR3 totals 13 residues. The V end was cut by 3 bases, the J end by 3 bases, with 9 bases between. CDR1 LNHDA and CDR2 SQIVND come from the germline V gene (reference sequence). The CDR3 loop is CASSMVGDYEQYF. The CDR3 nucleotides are TGTGCCAGTAGTATGGTGGGGGACTACGAGCAGTACTTC.

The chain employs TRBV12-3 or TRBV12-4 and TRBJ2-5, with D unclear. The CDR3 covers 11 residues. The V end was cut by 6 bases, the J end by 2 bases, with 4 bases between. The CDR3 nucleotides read TGTGCCAGCAGGAATCAAGAGACCCAGTACTTC. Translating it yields CASRNQETQYF.

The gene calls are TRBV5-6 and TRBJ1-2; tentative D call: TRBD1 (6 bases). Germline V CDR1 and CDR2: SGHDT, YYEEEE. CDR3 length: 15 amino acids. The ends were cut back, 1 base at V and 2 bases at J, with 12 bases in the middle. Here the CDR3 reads CASSLRQGSNYGYTF. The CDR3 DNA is TGTGCCAGCAGCTTGAGGCAGGGGTCGAACTATGGCTACACCTTC.

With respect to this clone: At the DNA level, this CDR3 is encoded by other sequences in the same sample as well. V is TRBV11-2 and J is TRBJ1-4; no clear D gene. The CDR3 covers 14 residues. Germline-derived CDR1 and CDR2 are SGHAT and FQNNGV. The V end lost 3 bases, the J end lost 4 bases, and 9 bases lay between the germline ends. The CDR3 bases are TGTGCCAGCAGCTTTGGTCCGGTTAATGAAAAACTGTTTTTT. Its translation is CASSFGPVNEKLFF.

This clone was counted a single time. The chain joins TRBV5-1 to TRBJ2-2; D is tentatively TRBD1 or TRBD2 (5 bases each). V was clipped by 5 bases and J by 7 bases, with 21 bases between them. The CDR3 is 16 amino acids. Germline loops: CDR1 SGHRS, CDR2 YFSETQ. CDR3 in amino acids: CASSPYGTAINGELFF. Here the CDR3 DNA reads TGCGCCAGCAGTCCTTACGGGACCGCAATTAACGGGGAGCTGTTTTTT.

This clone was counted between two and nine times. The CDR3 region is CASSQDVRGGNTIYF. The CDR3 DNA follows: TGCGCCAGCAGCCAAGATGTGCGGGGGGGAAACACCATATATTTT. The J gene is TRBJ1-3, the V gene TRBV4-1; maybe TRBD1 (5 bases). The CDR3 is 15 residues long. CDR1 MGHRA and CDR2 YSYEKL come from the germline V gene. Trimming left V 0 bases short and J 4 bases short, with 10 bases between.

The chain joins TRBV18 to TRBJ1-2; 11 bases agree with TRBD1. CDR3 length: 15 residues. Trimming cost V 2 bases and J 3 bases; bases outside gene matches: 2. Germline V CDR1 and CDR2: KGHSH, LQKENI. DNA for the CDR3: TGTGCCAGCTCACCAGGGACAGGGGGATACTATGGCTACACCTTC. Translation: CASSPGTGGYYGYTF.

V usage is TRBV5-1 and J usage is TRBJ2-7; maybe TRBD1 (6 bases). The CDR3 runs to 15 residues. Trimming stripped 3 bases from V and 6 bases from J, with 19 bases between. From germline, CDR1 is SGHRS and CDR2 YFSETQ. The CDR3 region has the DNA TGCGCCAGCAGCTCCTCGGGCAGGGGTAGTGGCGAGCAGTACTTC. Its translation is CASSSSGRGSGEQYF.

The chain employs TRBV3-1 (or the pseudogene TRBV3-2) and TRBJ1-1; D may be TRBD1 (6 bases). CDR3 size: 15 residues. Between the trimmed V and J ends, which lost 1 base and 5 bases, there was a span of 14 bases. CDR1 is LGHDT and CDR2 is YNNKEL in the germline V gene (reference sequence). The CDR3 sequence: CASSQGWGAQTEAFF. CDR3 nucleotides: TGTGCCAGCAGCCAAGGGTGGGGGGCGCAGACTGAAGCTTTCTTT.

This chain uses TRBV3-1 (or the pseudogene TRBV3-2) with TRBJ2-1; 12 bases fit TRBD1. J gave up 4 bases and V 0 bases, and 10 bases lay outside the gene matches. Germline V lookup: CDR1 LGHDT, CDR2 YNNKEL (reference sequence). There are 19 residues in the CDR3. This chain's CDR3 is CASSQDVVGTGGRYNEQFF. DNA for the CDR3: TGTGCCAGCAGCCAAGATGTCGTTGGGACAGGGGGCAGGTACAATGAGCAGTTCTTC.

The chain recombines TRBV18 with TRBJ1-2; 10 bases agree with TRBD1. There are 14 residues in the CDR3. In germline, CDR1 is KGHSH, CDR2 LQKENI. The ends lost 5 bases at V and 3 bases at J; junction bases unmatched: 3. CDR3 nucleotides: TGTGCCAGCTCAGCGACAGGGGGCGACTATGGCTACACCTTC. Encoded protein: CASSATGGDYGYTF.